Listed below are T cell receptor beta chains from one sample, sequenced in a study of cytomegalovirus exposure and HLA in healthy donors. Produced via immunoSEQ multiplex PCR; TCRdb's table is partial and in-frame only. The data contain roughly 80,000 clones, around 94% of them seen just once; the ten biggest clones take up more than 2%. The sample taken for sequencing was PBMCs. Every receptor here comes from a woman aged 18-29 years in good health and CMV-seronegative. Each CDR3 is given with its conserved first and last residue. Clone size appears in some rows only: once, few, many, or a class for an expanded clone.

clone size: NA; J gene: TRBJ2-7; V gene: TRBV27; CDR3 protein: CASSSRQGPEQYF
clone size: NA; J gene: TRBJ2-3; V gene: TRBV19; CDR3 protein: CASSITGTGAYTDTQYF
clone size: once; J gene: TRBJ2-5; V gene: TRBV10-2; CDR3 protein: CASSELTALADQETQYF
clone size: NA; J gene: TRBJ1-1; V gene: TRBV13; CDR3 protein: CASTKPPDTEAFF
clone size: NA; J gene: TRBJ2-1; V gene: TRBV7-9; CDR3 protein: CASSLSRLGSYNEQFF
clone size: NA; J gene: TRBJ2-1; V gene: TRBV29-1; CDR3 protein: CSVVLAGTDEQFF
clone size: NA; J gene: TRBJ2-7; V gene: TRBV4-1; CDR3 protein: CASSLDRTEYEQYF
clone size: NA; J gene: TRBJ2-5; V gene: TRBV11-1; CDR3 protein: CASSSRGTVKETQYF
clone size: NA; J gene: TRBJ1-1; V gene: TRBV19; CDR3 protein: CASSFQGRTEAFF
clone size: NA; J gene: TRBJ2-2; V gene: TRBV10-1; CDR3 protein: CASSPGQGAGELFF
clone size: NA; J gene: TRBJ1-2; V gene: TRBV4-3; CDR3 protein: CASSQEQGNGYTF
clone size: NA; J gene: TRBJ2-3; V gene: TRBV2; CDR3 protein: CASSGTTTRTDTQYF
clone size: NA; J gene: TRBJ1-4; V gene: TRBV19; CDR3 protein: CASTPTGTNEKLFF
clone size: NA; J gene: TRBJ2-6; V gene: TRBV27; CDR3 protein: CASSSKPYGANVLTF
clone size: once; J gene: TRBJ2-5; V gene: TRBV25-1; CDR3 protein: CASSEFFGGQETQYF
clone size: once; J gene: TRBJ1-3; V gene: TRBV27; CDR3 protein: CASSYAGGAGNTIYF
clone size: NA; J gene: TRBJ1-3; V gene: TRBV30; CDR3 protein: CAWSMRDGQVYFSGNTIYF
clone size: once; J gene: TRBJ2-7; V gene: TRBV4-1; CDR3 protein: CASSQEGSGRAYEQYF
clone size: NA; J gene: TRBJ2-3; V gene: TRBV6-5; CDR3 protein: CASRSRVTDTQYF
clone size: NA; J gene: TRBJ2-2; V gene: TRBV19; CDR3 protein: CASSPRGTGELFF
clone size: NA; J gene: TRBJ1-1; V gene: TRBV4-1; CDR3 protein: CASSFRQGNTEAFF
clone size: NA; J gene: TRBJ2-7; V gene: TRBV10-3; CDR3 protein: CAIIQRSSYEQYF
clone size: NA; J gene: TRBJ1-5; V gene: TRBV19; CDR3 protein: CASTEQGGGNQPQHF
clone size: NA; J gene: TRBJ1-4; V gene: TRBV4-2; CDR3 protein: CASSQEIVGGRRANEKLFF
clone size: NA; J gene: TRBJ1-5; V gene: TRBV12-2; CDR3 protein: CASRLTDMGRNQPQHF
clone size: NA; J gene: TRBJ2-1; V gene: TRBV27; CDR3 protein: CASRHRITESGNNEQFF
clone size: NA; J gene: TRBJ2-3; V gene: TRBV30; CDR3 protein: CAWRRGDTQYF
clone size: NA; J gene: TRBJ2-7; V gene: TRBV29-1; CDR3 protein: CSVELREGGDYEQYF
clone size: NA; J gene: TRBJ2-7; V gene: TRBV7-9; CDR3 protein: CATFGTGREQYF
clone size: NA; J gene: TRBJ2-7; V gene: TRBV5-4; CDR3 protein: CASSPPGTSGNPYEQYF
clone size: few; J gene: TRBJ1-2; V gene: TRBV6-5; CDR3 protein: CASSLGRQPAQYGYTF
clone size: once; J gene: TRBJ2-7; V gene: TRBV7-8; CDR3 protein: CASSLARGGGMSEQYF
clone size: NA; J gene: TRBJ2-1; V gene: TRBV6-4; CDR3 protein: CASSDTEISEQFF
clone size: NA; J gene: TRBJ1-3; V gene: TRBV7-8; CDR3 protein: CASSWDRESSGNTIYF
clone size: NA; J gene: TRBJ2-1; V gene: TRBV5-1; CDR3 protein: CASSFTSGSYNEQFF
clone size: NA; J gene: TRBJ2-5; V gene: TRBV9; CDR3 protein: CASSVGAGGREETQYF
clone size: NA; J gene: TRBJ2-1; V gene: TRBV6-1; CDR3 protein: CASNRDTNNEQFF
clone size: NA; J gene: TRBJ2-1; V gene: TRBV19; CDR3 protein: CATRSGTSGYNEQFF
clone size: NA; J gene: TRBJ1-1; V gene: TRBV5-1; CDR3 protein: CASSFLGENTEAFF
clone size: NA; J gene: TRBJ1-5; V gene: TRBV27; CDR3 protein: CASSFTGYSNQPQHF
clone size: once; J gene: TRBJ1-2; V gene: TRBV19; CDR3 protein: CASSLAGQNANYGYTF
clone size: NA; J gene: TRBJ2-1; V gene: TRBV30; CDR3 protein: CAWEEGFGNNEQFF
clone size: NA; J gene: TRBJ1-1; V gene: TRBV10-1; CDR3 protein: CASSESRYLNTEAFF